The subject of this entry is one T cell receptor (beta chain). The V end was cut by 4 bases, the J end by 7 bases, with 15 bases between. From germline, CDR1 is SGHDT and CDR2 YYEEEE. This CDR3 is built from 14 residues. The data are from a study of CD8 T cells in Susac syndrome. Random hexamers served to reverse transcribe roughly 0.45 to 1 ug RNA. The CDR3 of TCR beta was amplified by immunoSEQ multiplex PCR across 54 Vbeta and 13 Jbeta. MiXCR, applied by TCRdb to the immunoSEQ multiplex PCR reads, yields one record per CDR3 protein. Of 150,000 to 200,000 distinct CDR3 sequences listed, more than 90% are singletons. TCR beta sequencing covered blood CD8+ and CD4+ T cells.

The TCR originated in a human donor in good health. The genes are TRBV5-6 and TRBJ1-5; tentative D call: TRBD1 (6 bases). The source material was CD4+ T cells from PBMCs. CDR3 sequence (DNA): TGTGCCAGCAGCCTGGGGGGGGCTGAGCAGCCCCAGCATTTT. It is translated as CASSLGGAEQPQHF.